Listed here are 32 T cell receptor beta chains from one sample, sequenced in a study of T-cell memory formation after mild COVID-19. A single record per CDR3 protein comes from TCRdb applying MiXCR to the 5' RACE reads. The sample has hundreds of thousands of distinct CDR3 sequences, less than 20% seen once; the top ten hold more than 20%. Input material: PBMCs or a T cell subset sorted from them (not recorded which). Receptor source: a man in his late teens or twenties who had mild COVID-19 (a few samples of this study predate the infection). Cell type and time point are not known.

This clonotype was counted a few times. CDR3 in amino acids: CASRTRGGYTF. The DNA for the CDR3 is TGTGCCAGCAGAACACGCGGCGGCTACACCTTC. The chain couples TRBV12-3 or TRBV12-4 to TRBJ1-2, with D unclear. The CDR3 totals 11 residues. Trimming left V 6 bases short and J 8 bases short, with 10 bases between.

This clonotype was observed a handful of times. The V and J genes are TRBV6-5 and TRBJ2-7, with D perhaps matching TRBD1 (6 bases). The CDR3 is 13 amino acids. Germline V gene sequence: CDR1 MNHEY, CDR2 SVGAGI. Trimming stripped 8 bases from V and 1 base from J, with 12 bases between. The CDR3 DNA reads TGTGCCAGCGTGGGGGCAGGGTCCTACGAGCAGTACTTC. It specifies CASVGAGSYEQYF.

This clonotype was found a few times. J is TRBJ2-2 and V is TRBV12-3 or TRBV12-4, with D possibly TRBD1 on 5 matching bases. V gave up 7 bases and J gave up 1 base, with 10 bases separating them. This CDR3 contains 14 residues. This CDR3 is CASTLTENTGELFF. CDR3 sequence (DNA): TGTGCCAGCACCTTGACAGAGAACACCGGGGAGCTGTTTTTT.

The rearrangement joins TRBV5-1 to TRBJ2-4, with a tentative D call TRBD1 (8 bases). V was shortened by 3 bases and J by 7 bases, with 14 bases between the two germline ends. CDR3 size: 14 residues. Germline CDR1 is SGHRS and CDR2 is YFSETQ. CDR3 DNA: TGCGCCAGCAGCTACACAGGGGGAGGGAACATTCAGTACTTC. Residues: CASSYTGGGNIQYF.

In its sample, this clonotype was seen many times. The V and J genes are TRBV12-3 or TRBV12-4 and TRBJ1-1; no firm D call. The CDR3 runs 14 residues. V lost 7 bases to trimming and J lost 2 bases, with 14 bases between them. The CDR3 DNA follows: TGTGCCAGCACTGTCGGGCTGACAAACACTGAAGCTTTCTTT. It is translated as CASTVGLTNTEAFF.

This chain joins TRBV7-2 and TRBJ2-1; 9 bases are a match to TRBD2. The CDR3 has 16 residues. J lost 4 bases, V lost 1 base, and 5 bases had no gene match. Per germline, CDR1 SGHTA and CDR2 FQGNSA. CDR3 amino acids: CASSLVLAGPYNEQFF. The CDR3 bases are TGTGCCAGCAGCTTAGTCCTAGCGGGGCCTTACAATGAGCAGTTCTTC.

The genes are TRBV4-3 and TRBJ1-4, with D tentatively TRBD1 (5 bases). Deletions cut 0 bases from V and 6 bases from J, with 17 bases between. From germline, CDR1 is LGHNA and CDR2 YSLEER. CDR3 size: 17 residues. CDR3 in DNA: TGCGCCAGCAGCCAAGATGTGCCAGGTACCAGGGATGAAAAACTGTTTTTT. Translation: CASSQDVPGTRDEKLFF.

CDR3 nucleotide sequence: TGTGCCAGCACCCGGGGTAGTGGGGGGGCCCTGGATACGCAGTATTTT. The encoded protein is CASTRGSGGALDTQYF. The J gene is TRBJ2-3, the V gene TRBV6-2 or TRBV6-3; D perhaps matches TRBD2 (7 bases). CDR1 and CDR2 from the germline V gene are MNHEY and SVGEGT. V was trimmed by 7 bases and J by 6 bases, leaving 23 bases between them. CDR3 length equals 16 residues.

This clonotype was seen ten or more times. The chain joins TRBV12-3 or TRBV12-4 to TRBJ2-6; TRBD1 matches at 8 bases. V shed 4 bases and J 1 base; nucleotides not matched to a gene: 21. The CDR3 contains 22 residues. This CDR3 is CASSSGPGQALSGASGANVLTF. The CDR3 region has the DNA TGTGCCAGCAGTTCGGGCCCGGGACAGGCTCTATCGGGTGCTTCTGGGGCCAACGTCCTGACTTTC.

V is TRBV7-9 and J is TRBJ2-3; TRBD2 matches at 7 bases. CDR3 size: 15 residues. J was trimmed by 1 base and V by 1 base; bases with no gene match: 2. The germline V gene has CDR1 SEHNR and CDR2 FQNEAQ (reference sequence). CDR3: CASSLGTRGTDTQYF. CDR3 bases: TGTGCCAGCAGCTTAGGGACTAGAGGCACAGATACGCAGTATTTT.

This chain joins TRBV24-1 and TRBJ2-2; 7 bases match TRBD2. Germline CDR1 KGHDR, CDR2 SFDVKD. Trimming at V came to 2 bases and at J to 2 bases, leaving 4 bases not matched to a gene. The CDR3 contains 16 residues. The CDR3 is CATSDWGGSNTGELFF. The CDR3 coding sequence is TGTGCCACCAGTGATTGGGGGGGTTCCAACACCGGGGAGCTGTTTTTT.

This clonotype was seen more than once but under ten times. This chain connects TRBV28 to TRBJ2-7; D is uncertain. V lost 6 bases, J lost 0 bases, and 9 bases lay in between. The CDR3 spans 13 residues. CDR1 and CDR2 (germline): MDHEN, SYDVKM. The CDR3, as DNA: TGTGCCAGCAGGATAGGTAGCTCCTACGAGCAGTACGTC. It is translated as CASRIGSSYEQYV.

The V gene is TRBV7-2, the J gene TRBJ2-3; D remains ambiguous. Deletions cut 5 bases from V and 2 bases from J, with 11 bases between. CDR3 size: 14 residues. Germline CDR1 and CDR2: SGHTA and FQGNSA. The CDR3 DNA reads as TGTGCCAGCAGCCCAGAACGGGTCACAGATACGCAGTATTTT. It is translated as CASSPERVTDTQYF.

This clonotype has just a few counts. The chain employs TRBV20-1 and TRBJ2-3; 8 bases align to TRBD2. Germline V gives CDR1 DFQATT, CDR2 SNEGSKA (reference sequence). After removal of 4 bases from V and 5 bases from J, the junction contained 11 bases not matched to a gene. The length of the CDR3 is 15 residues. CDR3 DNA: TGCAGTGCTAAAAAAACTAGCGGCGTTGGAGATACGCAGTATTTT. This translates into CSAKKTSGVGDTQYF.

This clonotype has just a few counts. The J gene is TRBJ2-2, the V gene TRBV20-1, with TRBD2 matching over 9 bases. From germline, CDR1 is DFQATT and CDR2 SNEGSKA (reference sequence). This CDR3 spans 15 amino acids. With 2 bases clipped from V and 6 bases from J, the junction kept 7 bases outside the gene matches. This chain's CDR3 is CSARPGTSTPGELFF. CDR3 DNA sequence: TGCAGTGCTAGACCCGGGACTAGCACCCCCGGGGAGCTGTTTTTT.

The CDR3 DNA sequence: TGCGCCAGCAGCCAAGTTGGCCTAGCGGAGACAGATACGCAGTATTTT. This gives the protein CASSQVGLAETDTQYF. The chain links TRBV4-3 to TRBJ2-3; 7 nucleotides align to TRBD2. This CDR3 has 16 residues. V was clipped by 1 base and J by 3 bases; unmatched bases: 7. Germline values: CDR1 LGHNA, CDR2 YSLEER.

The genes are TRBV18 and TRBJ1-6, with 7 bases aligning to TRBD1. CDR1 and CDR2 from the germline V gene are KGHSH and LQKENI. CDR3 length: 14 amino acids. V was pared by 3 bases and J by 8 bases, with 4 bases of the junction left unmatched. CDR3 region: CASSPPQGDSPLHF. Written as DNA, the CDR3 is TGTGCCAGCTCACCTCCCCAGGGGGATTCACCCCTCCACTTT.

This sequence joins TRBV20-1 and TRBJ1-6, with a weak D call TRBD1 (5 bases). Germline V lookup: CDR1 DFQATT, CDR2 SNEGSKA (reference sequence). The CDR3 is made up of 16 amino acids. V shed 3 bases and J shed 14 bases, with 26 bases lying between them. Here the CDR3 reads CSASPTDSSPRLALHF. The CDR3 nucleotides are TGCAGTGCTAGTCCCACTGACAGTAGCCCTAGATTGGCCCTCCACTTT.

CDR3: CSASREYNEQFF. DNA for the CDR3: TGCAGTGCTAGTCGAGAATACAATGAGCAGTTCTTC. The chain is built from TRBV20-1 and TRBJ2-1; the D is unclear. The CDR3 runs to 12 residues. V was shortened by 3 bases and J by 4 bases, with 7 bases between the two germline ends. Germline assignment: CDR1 DFQATT and CDR2 SNEGSKA (reference sequence).

This clonotype has only a few counts. CDR3 residues: CASSPGLEQYV. The CDR3 DNA follows: TGTGCCAGCAGTCCCGGACTAGAGCAGTACGTC. The genes are TRBV6-6 and TRBJ2-7; D possibly corresponds to TRBD2 (6 bases). Germline V gene data show CDR1 as MNHNY and CDR2 as SVGAGI (reference sequence). This CDR3 spans 11 amino acids. Trimming took off 5 bases at V and 7 bases at J, with 9 bases between the two ends.

The chain recombines TRBV5-1 with TRBJ2-3; 11 bases fit TRBD1. V trimming: 3 bases; J trimming: 4 bases; junction bases outside the gene matches: 10. This CDR3 contains 17 residues. The germline CDR1 and CDR2 sequences are SGHRS and YFSETQ. This chain's CDR3 is CASSSKPPGQGADTQYF. CDR3 DNA sequence: TGCGCCAGCAGCTCGAAACCCCCGGGACAGGGGGCAGATACGCAGTATTTT.

The gene calls are TRBV4-2 and TRBJ2-7, with TRBD2 identical over 10 bases. The CDR3 consists of 16 residues. J was trimmed by 5 bases and V by 4 bases; bases with no gene match: 11. Looked up from germline, CDR1 is LGHNA and CDR2 is YNFKEQ. CDR3 protein: CASSPRTSGGGDEQYF. In nucleotides, the CDR3 is TGTGCCAGCAGCCCAAGGACTAGCGGAGGTGGGGACGAGCAGTACTTC.

This clonotype has just a few counts. The CDR3 here is CASSSSRRIQETQYF. For the CDR3, the DNA is TGTGCCAGCAGCTCCTCCCGACGGATCCAAGAGACCCAGTACTTC. The chain uses TRBV5-6 and TRBJ2-5; no definite D call. Trimming took off 3 bases at V and 1 base at J, with 13 bases between the two ends. CDR1 is SGHDT, CDR2 YYEEEE, per germline. The CDR3 covers 15 residues.

This clonotype was seen more than once but under ten times. This sequence joins TRBV27 and TRBJ2-1; no firm D call. Trimming removed 6 bases from V and 0 bases from J, with 12 bases in between. CDR1 and CDR2 (germline): MNHEY, SMNVEV (reference sequence). The CDR3 has 15 residues. In nucleotides, the CDR3 is TGTGCCAGCAGGGGGATCGTTAGCTCCTACAATGAGCAGTTCTTC. It codes for CASRGIVSSYNEQFF.

V is TRBV5-8 and J is TRBJ1-4, with D possibly matching TRBD1 (5 bases). CDR3 size: 16 residues. Trimming cost V 4 bases and J 2 bases, with 15 bases left between them. Germline V CDR1 and CDR2: SGHTS, YDEGEE. In DNA form, the CDR3 reads TGTGCCAGCAGCCTATTCGGGGGGATCACTAATGAAAAACTGTTTTTT. This codes for CASSLFGGITNEKLFF.

The V and J genes are TRBV9 and TRBJ2-1, with unresolved D. The CDR3 is made up of 13 amino acids. Germline loops: CDR1 SGDLS, CDR2 YYNGEE. V gave up 0 bases and J gave up 9 bases, with 10 bases separating them. Here the CDR3 reads CASSVGVSGEQFF. The CDR3 nucleotides read TGTGCCAGCAGCGTAGGAGTATCTGGTGAGCAGTTCTTC. The whole variable domain, remainder taken from reference TRBV9 and TRBJ2-1, is DSGVTQTPKHLITATGQRVTLRCSPRSGDLSVYWYQQSLDQGLQFLIQYYNGEERAKGNILERFSAQQFPDLHSELNLSSLELGDSALYFCASSVGVSGEQFFGPGTRLTVL.

V is TRBV5-1 and J is TRBJ2-4; TRBD1 matches 10 bases. The germline V gene encodes CDR1 SGHRS and CDR2 YFSETQ. V lost 4 bases to trimming and J lost 5 bases; unmatched junction nucleotides: 6. The CDR3 runs to 15 residues. The CDR3 nucleotides are TGCGCCAGCAGCACCATGGGACAGGGGCAAAACATTCAGTACTTC. It is translated as CASSTMGQGQNIQYF.

The gene calls are TRBV20-1 and TRBJ2-5; D gene ambiguous. The length of the CDR3 is 11 residues. CDR1 is DFQATT, CDR2 SNEGSKA, per germline (reference sequence). V lost 3 bases and J lost 5, with 7 bases in between. CDR3 DNA sequence: TGCAGTGCTAGGGCTGTGGAGACCCAGTACTTC. This encodes CSARAVETQYF.

This clonotype has a count of ten or more. The J gene is TRBJ1-1, the V gene TRBV7-9; D is perhaps TRBD1 (5 bases). CDR1 and CDR2 (germline): SEHNR, FQNEAQ (reference sequence). The V end lost 4 bases, the J end lost 1 base, and 7 bases lay between the germline ends. There are 13 residues in the CDR3. The CDR3 here is CASSYGQNTEAFF. In DNA form, the CDR3 reads TGTGCCAGCAGCTACGGACAGAACACTGAAGCTTTCTTT.

This clonotype was observed a handful of times. V and J are TRBV12-3 or TRBV12-4 and TRBJ2-5; possibly TRBD2 for D (6 bases). Trimming pared 7 bases from V and 3 bases from J, leaving 12 bases between. CDR3 size: 13 residues. The CDR3 sequence: CASTGERKETQYF. The CDR3 DNA sequence: TGTGCCAGCACGGGAGAGCGGAAAGAGACCCAGTACTTC.

This clonotype appeared a few times. The V and J genes are TRBV6-7 and TRBJ2-1; 12 bases fit TRBD2. TRBV6-7 is treated as an ORF (open reading frame) with a function not yet certain. CDR3 size: 17 residues. Trimming removed 6 bases from V and 3 bases from J; junction bases left unmatched: 9. In DNA, the CDR3 is TGTGCCAGCAGCCACAGCCTACTAGCGGGGGGCTACAATGAGCAGTTCTTC. Residues: CASSHSLLAGGYNEQFF.

CDR3 DNA sequence: TGCGCCAGCAGCCAAGAGTCGCGGCCAAACACAGATACGCAGTATTTT. Protein product: CASSQESRPNTDTQYF. V and J are TRBV4-1 and TRBJ2-3; no clear D. Germline loops: CDR1 MGHRA, CDR2 YSYEKL. Trimming cost V 0 bases and J 2 bases, with 12 bases left between them. The CDR3 spans 16 residues.